This T cell receptor beta chain was documented in a study of T cell responses to AZD1222 COVID-19 vaccine. Study conclusions and caveats: The donor cohort was predominantly white British with a female majority, and clonal diversity may have been underestimated.

About this clone itself: Antigen specificity is unknown.

Produced via immunoSEQ multiplex PCR; TCRdb's table is partial and in-frame only. The data hold 150,000 to 200,000 clones, with almost 95% observed a single time. The CDR3 is made up of 15 amino acids. Germline V gives CDR1 LGHNA, CDR2 YNFKEQ. With 4 bases clipped from V and 12 bases from J, the junction kept 7 bases outside the gene matches. The receptor comes from an adult in good health. This sequence joins TRBV4-2 and TRBJ2-1; 15 positions agree with TRBD2. The sample consisted of peripheral blood, taken on day 0 of AZD1222 vaccination. CDR3 nucleotide sequence: TGTGCCAGCAGCCCCGGACTAGCGGGAGGGGGAGTGCAGTTCTTC. Encoded protein: CASSPGLAGGGVQFF.